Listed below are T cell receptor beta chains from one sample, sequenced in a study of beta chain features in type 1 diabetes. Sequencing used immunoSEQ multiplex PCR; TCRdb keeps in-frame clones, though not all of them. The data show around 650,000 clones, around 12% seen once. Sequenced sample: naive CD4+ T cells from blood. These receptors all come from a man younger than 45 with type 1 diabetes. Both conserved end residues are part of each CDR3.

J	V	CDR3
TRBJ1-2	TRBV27	CASSSLSNYGYTF
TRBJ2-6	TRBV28	CASKALGGRANVLTF
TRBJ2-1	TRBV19	CASSIVGQLRNEQFF
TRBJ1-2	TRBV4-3	CASSQEDSYYGYTF
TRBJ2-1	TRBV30	CAWSVRVSGEQFF
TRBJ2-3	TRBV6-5	CASSGGGQFTDTQYF
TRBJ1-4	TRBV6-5	CASRGYSLTEEKLFF
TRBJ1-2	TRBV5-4	CASTQGLHGYTF
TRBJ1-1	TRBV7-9	CASSPRGTEAFF
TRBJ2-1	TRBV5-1	CASSLGSGATYNEQFF
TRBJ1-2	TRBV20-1	CSAGGAYGYTF
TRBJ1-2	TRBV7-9	CASSLVGQANYGYTF
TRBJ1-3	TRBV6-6	CASSYAVNTIYF
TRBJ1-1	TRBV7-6	CASSLLVGNTEAFF
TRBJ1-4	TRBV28	CASLSNEKLFF
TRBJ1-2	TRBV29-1	CSVYRVIGYTF
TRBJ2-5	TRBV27	CASSPGLAGAGETQYF
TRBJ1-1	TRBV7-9	CASSYDTEAFF
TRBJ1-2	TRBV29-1	CSAGGVGTGGNNYGHTF
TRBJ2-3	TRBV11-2	CASSLAPTSGGASDTQYF
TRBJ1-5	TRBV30	CASAGTGVQPQHF
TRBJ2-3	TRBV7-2	CASSSYTDTQYF
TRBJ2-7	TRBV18	CASSPGVGYEQYF
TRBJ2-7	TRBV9	CASSVERQGVEQYF
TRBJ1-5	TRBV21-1	CASSTSYKTDRGRSNQPQHF
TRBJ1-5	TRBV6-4	CASSGTGGGQPQHF
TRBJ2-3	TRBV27	CASSSGSTDTQYF
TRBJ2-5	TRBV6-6	CASSDRGQTQYF
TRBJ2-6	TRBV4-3	CASSQDSRGHGANVLTF
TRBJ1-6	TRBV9	CASSGTAGVSPLHF
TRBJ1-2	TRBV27	CASSLSGADGYTF
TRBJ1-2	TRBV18	CASSPPPGATYGYTF
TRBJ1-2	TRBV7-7	CASSFIGGYTF
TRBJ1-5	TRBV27	CASQDRYSNQPQHF
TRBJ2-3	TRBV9	CASSTSGTGFPDTQYF
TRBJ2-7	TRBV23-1	CASSHPRAVFYYEQYF
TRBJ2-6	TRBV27	CASSLEYTGQFASGANVLTF
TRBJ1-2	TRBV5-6	CASSLRQGYTF
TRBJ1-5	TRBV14	CASSQRDEYGSNQPQHF
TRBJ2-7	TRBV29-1	CSVLWEGGSYEQYF
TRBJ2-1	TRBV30	CAWSANNEQFF
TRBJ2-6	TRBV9	CASSGRQGSAGANVLTF
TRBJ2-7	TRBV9	CASSVEGQGKHEQYF
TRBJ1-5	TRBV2	CASSEVARPQPQHF